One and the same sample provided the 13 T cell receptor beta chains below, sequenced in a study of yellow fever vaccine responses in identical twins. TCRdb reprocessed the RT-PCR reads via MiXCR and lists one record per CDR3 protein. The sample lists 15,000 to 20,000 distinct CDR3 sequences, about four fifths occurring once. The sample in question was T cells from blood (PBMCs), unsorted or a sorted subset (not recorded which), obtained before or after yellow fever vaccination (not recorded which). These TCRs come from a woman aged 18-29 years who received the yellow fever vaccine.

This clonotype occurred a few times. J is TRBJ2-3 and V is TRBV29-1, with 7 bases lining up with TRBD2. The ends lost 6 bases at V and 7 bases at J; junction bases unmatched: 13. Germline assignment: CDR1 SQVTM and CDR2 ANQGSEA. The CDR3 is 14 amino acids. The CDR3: CSVSPNEGLNTQYF. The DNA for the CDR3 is TGCAGCGTCTCCCCCAACGAGGGACTAAATACGCAGTATTTT.

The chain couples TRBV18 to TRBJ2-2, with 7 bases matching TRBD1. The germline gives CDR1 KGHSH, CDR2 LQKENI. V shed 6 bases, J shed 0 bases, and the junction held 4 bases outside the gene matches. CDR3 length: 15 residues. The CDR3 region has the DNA TGTGCCAGCTCCGGCGGACAGGCGAACACCGGGGAGCTGTTTTTT. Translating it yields CASSGGQANTGELFF.

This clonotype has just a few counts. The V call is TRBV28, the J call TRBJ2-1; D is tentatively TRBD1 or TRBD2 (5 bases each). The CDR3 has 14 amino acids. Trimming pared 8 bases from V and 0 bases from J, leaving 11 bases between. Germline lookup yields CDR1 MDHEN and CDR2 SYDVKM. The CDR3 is CASCDGGSYNEQFF. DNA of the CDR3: TGTGCCAGCTGCGATGGGGGCTCCTACAATGAGCAGTTCTTC.

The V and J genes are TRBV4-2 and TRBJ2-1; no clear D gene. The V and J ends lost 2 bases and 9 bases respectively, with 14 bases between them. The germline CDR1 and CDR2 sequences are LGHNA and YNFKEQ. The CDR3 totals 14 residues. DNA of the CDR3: TGTGCCAGCAGCCAATCCACCGACTCTCGTGAGCAGTTCTTC. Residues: CASSQSTDSREQFF.

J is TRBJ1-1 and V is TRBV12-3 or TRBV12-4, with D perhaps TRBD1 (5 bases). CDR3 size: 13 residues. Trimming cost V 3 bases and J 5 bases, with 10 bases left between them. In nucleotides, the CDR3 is TGTGCCAGCAGTTTGGGTGGGGGAACTGAAGCTTTCTTT. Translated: CASSLGGGTEAFF.

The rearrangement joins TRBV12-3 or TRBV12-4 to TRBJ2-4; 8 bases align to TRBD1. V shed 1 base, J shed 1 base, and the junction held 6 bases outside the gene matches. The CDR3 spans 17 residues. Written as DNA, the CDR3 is TGTGCCAGCAGTTTAGGGCAGGGGGCTAGGGCCAAAAACATTCAGTACTTC. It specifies CASSLGQGARAKNIQYF.

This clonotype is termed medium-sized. CDR3 residues: CATSRANSYEQYF. The CDR3, as DNA: TGTGCCACCAGCAGAGCCAACAGCTACGAGCAGTACTTC. The chain has TRBV15 and TRBJ2-7, with D unresolved. V lost 1 base, J lost 3 bases, and 7 bases lay in between. The CDR3 is 13 residues long. Germline V gene sequence: CDR1 LNHNV, CDR2 YYDKDF (reference sequence).

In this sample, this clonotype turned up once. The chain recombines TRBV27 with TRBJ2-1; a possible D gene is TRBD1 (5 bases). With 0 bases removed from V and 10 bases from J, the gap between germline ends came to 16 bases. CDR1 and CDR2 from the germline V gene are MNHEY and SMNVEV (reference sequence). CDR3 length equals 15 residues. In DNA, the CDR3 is TGTGCCAGCAGTTTATCGAGCACAGGCCTGGGGGAGCAGTTCTTC. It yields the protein CASSLSSTGLGEQFF.

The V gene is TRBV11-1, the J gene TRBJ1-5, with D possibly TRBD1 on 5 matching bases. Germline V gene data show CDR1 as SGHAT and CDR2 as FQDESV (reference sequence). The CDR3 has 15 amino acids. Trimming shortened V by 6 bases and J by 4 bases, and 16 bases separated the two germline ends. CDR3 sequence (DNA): TGTGCCAGCAGTCACGACGCGGGGGAAAATCAGCCCCAGCATTTT. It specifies CASSHDAGENQPQHF.

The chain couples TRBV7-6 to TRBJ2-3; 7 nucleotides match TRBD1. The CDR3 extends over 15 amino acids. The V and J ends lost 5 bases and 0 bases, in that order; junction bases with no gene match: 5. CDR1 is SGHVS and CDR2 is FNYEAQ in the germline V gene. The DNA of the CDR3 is TGTGCCAGCAGCCCGGGACAGCCAAGCACAGATACGCAGTATTTT. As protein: CASSPGQPSTDTQYF. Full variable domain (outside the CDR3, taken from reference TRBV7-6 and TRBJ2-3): GAGVSQSPRYKVTKRGQDVALRCDPISGHVSLYWYRQALGQGPEFLTYFNYEAQQDKSGLPNDRFSAERPEGSISTLTIQRTEQRDSAMYRCASSPGQPSTDTQYFGPGTRLTVL.

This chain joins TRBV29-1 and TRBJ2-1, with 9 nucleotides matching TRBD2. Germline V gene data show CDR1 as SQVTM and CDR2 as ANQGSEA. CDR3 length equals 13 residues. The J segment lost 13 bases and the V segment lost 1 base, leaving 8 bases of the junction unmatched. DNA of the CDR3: TGCAGCGTTGAAGTGGTAGCGGGGGAACTACAGTTCTTC. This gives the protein CSVEVVAGELQFF.

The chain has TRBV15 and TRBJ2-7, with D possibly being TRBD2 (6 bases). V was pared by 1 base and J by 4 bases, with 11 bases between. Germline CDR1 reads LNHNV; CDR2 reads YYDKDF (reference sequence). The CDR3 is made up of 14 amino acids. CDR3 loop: CATSRAPGAYEQYF. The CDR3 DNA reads TGTGCCACCAGCAGAGCTCCGGGAGCATACGAGCAGTACTTC.

The CDR3 reads CSATPGGQPQHF. As DNA, the CDR3 is TGCAGTGCTACTCCAGGGGGCCAGCCCCAGCATTTT. The genes are TRBV20-1 and TRBJ1-5; 8 bases map to TRBD1. V gave up 4 bases and J gave up 7 bases; unmatched junction bases: 3. This CDR3 region has 12 residues. Germline CDR1 and CDR2: DFQATT and SNEGSKA (reference sequence).